This T cell receptor beta chain appears in the sequencing data of a study of blood T cells in healthy people across ages. As for the study in general: Every two T cells gave about one barcoded beta molecule via template switching.

A second PCR, run for about 7 to 11 cycles, used a sample-barcoded 5' primer plus a J-beta primer mix. TCRdb re-derived calls from the 5' RACE reads in MiXCR, one entry per CDR3 protein. The data show roughly 800,000 distinct CDR3 sequences, with 58% seen just once and roughly 22% held by the top ten. CDR3 length: 15 amino acids. V gave up 5 bases and J gave up 2 bases, with 13 bases separating them. Germline assignment: CDR1 MDHEN and CDR2 SYDVKM. Healthy Caucasians from Russia aged roughly 6 to 95 served as donors. With respect to this clonotype: Its antigen is still unknown.

Study-level findings and limits: Relative to aged donors, long-lived donors carried more naive CD4+ cells and displayed higher diversity. TCR beta diversity, measured per million T cells, fell in a roughly linear way with age.

The clonotype was recovered from a man aged 25-40 years in good health. The rearrangement uses TRBV28 and TRBJ2-1; D might be TRBD2 (6 bases). The sample taken for sequencing was blood. The CDR3 protein is CASSGLASPYNEQFF. Written as DNA, the CDR3 is TGTGCCAGCAGTGGCCTAGCGAGTCCCTACAATGAGCAGTTCTTC. The full variable domain, completed using reference TRBV28 and TRBJ2-1, is DVKVTQSSRYLVKRTGEKVFLECVQDMDHENMFWYRQDPGLGLRLIYFSYDVKMKEKGDIPEGYSVSREKKERFSLILESASTNQTSMYLCASSGLASPYNEQFFGPGTRLTVL.